Shown below are 2 T cell receptor beta chains from a single sample sequenced in a study of cytomegalovirus exposure and HLA in healthy donors. Both 60 Vbeta primers and 13 Jbeta primers went into the PCR. The repertoire was sequenced with immunoSEQ multiplex PCR; TCRdb's copy has only in-frame clones and lacks some. The repertoire includes 250,000 to 350,000 clones, more than 80% of them detected once, and 3% to 4% sits in the top ten. The material sequenced was PBMCs. The receptors derive from a middle-aged man in good health and CMV-seropositive.

This chain connects TRBV19 to TRBJ2-7; D may be TRBD1 (5 bases). The germline V and J ends were trimmed by 1 base and 0 bases, with 10 bases remaining between them. The CDR3 sequence is 15 residues long. Germline CDR1 and CDR2: LNHDA and SQIVND (reference sequence). As DNA, the CDR3 is TGTGCCAGTAGTATAGTAGGGCAGGGCTCCTACGAGCAGTACTTC. Translated: CASSIVGQGSYEQYF.

This clone was counted only a few times. This chain connects TRBV28 to TRBJ1-1; D is possibly TRBD1 (6 bases). The CDR3 is made up of 15 amino acids. The germline V gene encodes CDR1 MDHEN and CDR2 SYDVKM. V was cut by 3 bases and J by 2 bases, with 13 bases left in between. CDR3 sequence (DNA): TGTGCCAGCAGTTTTCCGGGACATCCAAACACTGAAGCTTTCTTT. Amino acid sequence: CASSFPGHPNTEAFF.